What follows are 3 T cell receptor beta chains derived from one specimen sequenced in a study of blood T cell repertoires in COVID-19. Clones were sequenced by immunoSEQ multiplex PCR, and TCRdb holds only the in-frame ones, with some missing. The sample shows approximately 180,000 clones, roughly 82% of them seen only once. The sample was PBMCs or T cells enriched from blood (not recorded which). The receptor source for this set is a woman aged 55-70 years with acute COVID-19.

The chain employs TRBV7-2 and TRBJ2-5; 8 positions agree with TRBD2. Germline assignment: CDR1 SGHTA and CDR2 FQGNSA. The CDR3 is 14 amino acids. J lost 12 bases, V lost 3 bases, and 12 bases had no gene match. CDR3 sequence: CASSFFSGTSREYF. The CDR3 coding sequence is TGTGCCAGCAGCTTCTTTAGCGGGACCTCCCGAGAGTACTTC.

The CDR3: CGAKGGTYNEQFF. The CDR3 nucleotides read TGTGGCGCCAAGGGGGGGACCTACAATGAGCAGTTCTTC. This chain joins TRBV9 and TRBJ2-1; the D gene is possibly TRBD2 (7 bases). This CDR3 contains 13 residues. Germline V gene data show CDR1 as SGDLS and CDR2 as YYNGEE.

The chain links TRBV7-2 to TRBJ1-5; maybe TRBD1 (5 bases). With 3 bases removed from V and 2 bases from J, the gap between germline ends came to 11 bases. The CDR3 length is 15 residues. Looked up from germline, CDR1 is SGHTA and CDR2 is FQGNSA. DNA for the CDR3: TGTGCCAGCAGCTTCGACGGGGGGGGCAATCAGCCCCAGCATTTT. Protein: CASSFDGGGNQPQHF.